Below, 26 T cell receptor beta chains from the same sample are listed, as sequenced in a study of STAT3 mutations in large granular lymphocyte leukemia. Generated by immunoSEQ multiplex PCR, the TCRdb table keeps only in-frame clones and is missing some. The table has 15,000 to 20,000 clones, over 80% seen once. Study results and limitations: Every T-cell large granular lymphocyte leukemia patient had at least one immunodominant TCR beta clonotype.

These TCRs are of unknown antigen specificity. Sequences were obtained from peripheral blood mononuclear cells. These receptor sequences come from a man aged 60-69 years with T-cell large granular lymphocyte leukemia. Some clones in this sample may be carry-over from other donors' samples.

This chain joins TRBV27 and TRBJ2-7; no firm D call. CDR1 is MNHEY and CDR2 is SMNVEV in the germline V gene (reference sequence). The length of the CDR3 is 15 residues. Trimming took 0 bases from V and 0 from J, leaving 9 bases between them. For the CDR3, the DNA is TGTGCCAGCAGTTTATCCGGCGGATCCTCCTACGAGCAGTACTTC. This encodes CASSLSGGSSYEQYF.

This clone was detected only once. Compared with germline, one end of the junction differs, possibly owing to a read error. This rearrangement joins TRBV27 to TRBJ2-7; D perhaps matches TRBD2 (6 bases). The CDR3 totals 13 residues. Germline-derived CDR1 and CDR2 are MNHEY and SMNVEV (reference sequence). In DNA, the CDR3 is TGTGCCAGCAGTTTCCGGGACTCCCACGAGCAGTACTTC. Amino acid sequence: CASSFRDSHEQYF.

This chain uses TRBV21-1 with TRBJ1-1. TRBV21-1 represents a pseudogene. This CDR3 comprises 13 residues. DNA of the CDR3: TGTGCCAGTGGGCGGGGGCAGGCCTTTGAAGCTTTCTTT. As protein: CASGRGQAFEAFF.

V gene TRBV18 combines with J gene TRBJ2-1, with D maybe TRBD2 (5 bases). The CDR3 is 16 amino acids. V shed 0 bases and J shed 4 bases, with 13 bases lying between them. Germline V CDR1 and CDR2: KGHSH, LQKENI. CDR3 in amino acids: CASSPPGVAGYNEQFF. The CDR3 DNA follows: TGTGCCAGCTCACCACCCGGGGTAGCTGGGTACAATGAGCAGTTCTTC.

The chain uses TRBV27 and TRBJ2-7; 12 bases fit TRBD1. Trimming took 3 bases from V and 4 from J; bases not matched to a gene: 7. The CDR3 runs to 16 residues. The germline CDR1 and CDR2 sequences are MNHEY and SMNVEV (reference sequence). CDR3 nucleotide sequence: TGTGCCAGCAGTTTTAAGGGGACAGGGGGCGATTACGAGCAGTACTTC. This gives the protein CASSFKGTGGDYEQYF.

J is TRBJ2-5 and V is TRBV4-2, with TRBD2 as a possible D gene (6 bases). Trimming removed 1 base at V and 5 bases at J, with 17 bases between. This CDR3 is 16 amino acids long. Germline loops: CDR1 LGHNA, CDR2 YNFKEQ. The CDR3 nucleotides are TGTGCCAGCAGCCAAGGGGGTCGGCAGGGAGGTGAGACCCAGTACTTC. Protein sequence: CASSQGGRQGGETQYF.

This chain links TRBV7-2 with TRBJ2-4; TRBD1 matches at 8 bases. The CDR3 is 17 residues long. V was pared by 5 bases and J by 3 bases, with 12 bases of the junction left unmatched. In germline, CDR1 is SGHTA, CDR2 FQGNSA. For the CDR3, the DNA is TGTGCCAGCAGCAAGGGGGAGACAGGGGCCCGCAAAAACATTCAGTACTTC. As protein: CASSKGETGARKNIQYF.

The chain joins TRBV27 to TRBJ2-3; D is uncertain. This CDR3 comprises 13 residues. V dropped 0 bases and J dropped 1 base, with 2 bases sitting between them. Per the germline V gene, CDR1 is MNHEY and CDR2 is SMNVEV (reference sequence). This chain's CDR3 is CASSLSRTDTQYF. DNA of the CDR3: TGTGCCAGCAGTTTATCTCGCACAGATACGCAGTATTTT.

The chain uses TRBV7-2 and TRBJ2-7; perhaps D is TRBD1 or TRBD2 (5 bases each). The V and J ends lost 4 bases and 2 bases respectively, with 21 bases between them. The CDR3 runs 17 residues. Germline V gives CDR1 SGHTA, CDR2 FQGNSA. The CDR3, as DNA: TGTGCCAGCAGCTCTAGGGTATCGGGGACCCTACCCTACGAGCAGTACTTC. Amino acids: CASSSRVSGTLPYEQYF. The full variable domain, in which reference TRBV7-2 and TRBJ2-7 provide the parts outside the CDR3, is GAGVSQSPSNKVTEKGKDVELRCDPISGHTALYWYRQSLGQGLEFLIYFQGNSAPDKSGLPSDRFSAERTGGSVSTLTIQRTQQEDSAVYLCASSSRVSGTLPYEQYFGPGTRLTVT.

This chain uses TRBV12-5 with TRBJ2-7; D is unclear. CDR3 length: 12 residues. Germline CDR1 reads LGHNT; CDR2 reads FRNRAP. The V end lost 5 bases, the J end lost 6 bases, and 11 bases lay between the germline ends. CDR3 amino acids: CASGLDLGEQYF. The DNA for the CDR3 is TGTGCTAGTGGTCTCGACTTGGGCGAGCAGTACTTC.

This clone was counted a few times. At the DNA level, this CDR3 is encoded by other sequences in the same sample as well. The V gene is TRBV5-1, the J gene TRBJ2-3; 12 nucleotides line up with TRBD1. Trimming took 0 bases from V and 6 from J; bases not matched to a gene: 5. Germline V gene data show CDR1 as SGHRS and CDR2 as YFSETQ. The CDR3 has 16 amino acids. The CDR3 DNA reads TGCGCCAGCAGCTTGGGGGGACAGGGGGCATCGGATACGCAGTATTTT. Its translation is CASSLGGQGASDTQYF.

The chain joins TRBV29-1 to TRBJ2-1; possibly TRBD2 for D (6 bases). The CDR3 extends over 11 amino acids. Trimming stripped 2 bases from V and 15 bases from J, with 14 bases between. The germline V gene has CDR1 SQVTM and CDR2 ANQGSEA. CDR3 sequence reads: CSVEKNGGRFF. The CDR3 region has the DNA TGCAGCGTTGAAAAGAATGGAGGGCGGTTCTTC.

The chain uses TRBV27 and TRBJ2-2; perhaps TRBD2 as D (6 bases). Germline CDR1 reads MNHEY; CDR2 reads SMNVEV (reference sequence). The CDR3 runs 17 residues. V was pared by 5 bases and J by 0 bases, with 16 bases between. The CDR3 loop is CASSPELADANTGELFF. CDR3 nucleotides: TGTGCCAGCAGTCCCGAATTAGCGGACGCGAACACCGGGGAGCTGTTTTTT.

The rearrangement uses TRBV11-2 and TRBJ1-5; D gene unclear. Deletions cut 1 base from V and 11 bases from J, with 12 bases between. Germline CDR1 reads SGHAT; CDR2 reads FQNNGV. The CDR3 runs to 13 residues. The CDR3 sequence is CASSLGLGWAQHF. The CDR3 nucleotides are TGTGCCAGCAGCTTAGGCCTCGGGTGGGCCCAGCATTTT.

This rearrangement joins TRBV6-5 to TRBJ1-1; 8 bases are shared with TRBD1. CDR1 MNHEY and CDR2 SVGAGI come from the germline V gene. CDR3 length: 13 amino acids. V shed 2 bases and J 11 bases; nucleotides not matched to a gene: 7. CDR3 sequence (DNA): TGTGCCAGCAGTTACCCGCCGACAGGGGTTGCTTTCTTT. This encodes CASSYPPTGVAFF.

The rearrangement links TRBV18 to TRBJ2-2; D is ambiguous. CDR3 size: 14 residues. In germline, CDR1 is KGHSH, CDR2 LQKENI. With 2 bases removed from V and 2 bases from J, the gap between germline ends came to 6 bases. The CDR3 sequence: CASSPRENTGELFF. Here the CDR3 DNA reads TGTGCCAGCTCACCAAGGGAAAACACCGGGGAGCTGTTTTTT.

As DNA, the CDR3 is TGTGCCAGCAGCGGCTTTATGAACACCGGGGAGCTGTTTTTT. Its translation: CASSGFMNTGELFF. The chain joins TRBV7-2 to TRBJ2-2, with unresolved D. V lost 5 bases to trimming and J lost 1 base, with 8 bases between them. The CDR3 covers 14 residues. Germline V gives CDR1 SGHTA, CDR2 FQGNSA.

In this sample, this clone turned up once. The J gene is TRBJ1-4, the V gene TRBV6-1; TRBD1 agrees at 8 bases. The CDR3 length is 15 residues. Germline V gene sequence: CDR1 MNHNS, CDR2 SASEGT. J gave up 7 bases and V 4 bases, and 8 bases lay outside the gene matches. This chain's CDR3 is CASSGGQGLSEKLFF. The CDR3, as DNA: TGTGCCAGCAGTGGAGGACAGGGTCTTAGTGAAAAACTGTTTTTT.

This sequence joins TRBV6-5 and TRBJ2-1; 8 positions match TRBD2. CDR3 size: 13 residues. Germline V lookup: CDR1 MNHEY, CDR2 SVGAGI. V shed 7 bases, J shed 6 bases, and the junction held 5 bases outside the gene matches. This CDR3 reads CASKASGSNEQFF. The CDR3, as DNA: TGTGCCAGCAAAGCGAGCGGGAGCAATGAGCAGTTCTTC.

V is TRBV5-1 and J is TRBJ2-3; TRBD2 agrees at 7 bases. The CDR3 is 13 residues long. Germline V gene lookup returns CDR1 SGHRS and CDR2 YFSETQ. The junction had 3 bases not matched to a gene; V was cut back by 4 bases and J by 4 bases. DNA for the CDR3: TGCGCCAGCAGCCCCACTAGCGCAGATACGCAGTATTTT. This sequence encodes CASSPTSADTQYF.

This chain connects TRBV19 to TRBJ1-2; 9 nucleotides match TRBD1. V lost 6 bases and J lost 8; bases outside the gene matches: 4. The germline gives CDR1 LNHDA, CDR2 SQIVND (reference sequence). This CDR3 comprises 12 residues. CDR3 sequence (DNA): TGTGCCAGTAGACGGACAGGGGTCGGCTACACCTTC. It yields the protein CASRRTGVGYTF.

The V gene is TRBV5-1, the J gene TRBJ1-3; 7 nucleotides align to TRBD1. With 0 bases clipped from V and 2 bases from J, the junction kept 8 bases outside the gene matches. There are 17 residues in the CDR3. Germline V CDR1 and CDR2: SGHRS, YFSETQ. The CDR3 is CASSLARGVGAGNTIYF. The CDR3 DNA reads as TGCGCCAGCAGCTTGGCCAGGGGGGTCGGAGCTGGAAACACCATATATTTT. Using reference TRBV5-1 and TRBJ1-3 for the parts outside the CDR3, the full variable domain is KAGVTQTPRYLIKTRGQQVTLSCSPISGHRSVSWYQQTPGQGLQFLFEYFSETQRNKGNFPGRFSGRQFSNSRSEMNVSTLELGDSALYLCASSLARGVGAGNTIYFGEGSWLTVV.

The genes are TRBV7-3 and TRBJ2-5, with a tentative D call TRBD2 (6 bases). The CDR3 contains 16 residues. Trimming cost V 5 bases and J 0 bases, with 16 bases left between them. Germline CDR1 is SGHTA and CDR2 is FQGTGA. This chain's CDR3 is CASSPDVAEYQETQYF. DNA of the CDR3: TGTGCCAGCAGCCCCGACGTAGCGGAGTACCAAGAGACCCAGTACTTC.

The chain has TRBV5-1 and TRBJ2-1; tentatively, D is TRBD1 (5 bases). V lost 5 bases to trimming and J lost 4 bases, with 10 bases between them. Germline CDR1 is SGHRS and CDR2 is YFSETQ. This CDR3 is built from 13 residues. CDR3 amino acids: CASRPDSYNEQFF. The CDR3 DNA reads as TGCGCCAGCAGACCTGACAGTTACAATGAGCAGTTCTTC.

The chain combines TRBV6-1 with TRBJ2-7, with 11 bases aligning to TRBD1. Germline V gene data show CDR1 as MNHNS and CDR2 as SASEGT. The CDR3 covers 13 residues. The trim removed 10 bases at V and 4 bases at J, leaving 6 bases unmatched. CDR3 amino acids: CAIPGQGAYEQYF. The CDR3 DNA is TGTGCCATCCCCGGACAGGGGGCTTACGAGCAGTACTTC.

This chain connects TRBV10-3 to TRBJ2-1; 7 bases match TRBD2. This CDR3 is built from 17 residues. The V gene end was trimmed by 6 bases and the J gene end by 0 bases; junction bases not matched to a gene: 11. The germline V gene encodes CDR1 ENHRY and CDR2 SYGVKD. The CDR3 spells CAISAGAGPRSYNEQFF. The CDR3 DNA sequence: TGTGCCATCAGCGCTGGAGCGGGGCCGCGCTCCTACAATGAGCAGTTCTTC.